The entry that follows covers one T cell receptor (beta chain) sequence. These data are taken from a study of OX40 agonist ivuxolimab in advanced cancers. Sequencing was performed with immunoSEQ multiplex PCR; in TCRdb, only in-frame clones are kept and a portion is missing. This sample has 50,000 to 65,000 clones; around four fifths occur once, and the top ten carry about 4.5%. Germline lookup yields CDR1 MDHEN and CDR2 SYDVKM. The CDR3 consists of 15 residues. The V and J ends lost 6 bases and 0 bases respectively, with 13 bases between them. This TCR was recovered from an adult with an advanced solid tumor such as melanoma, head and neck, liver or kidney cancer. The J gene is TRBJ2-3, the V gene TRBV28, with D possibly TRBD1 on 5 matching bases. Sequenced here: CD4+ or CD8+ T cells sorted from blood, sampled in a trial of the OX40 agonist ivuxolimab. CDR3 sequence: CASSGQGASTDTQYF. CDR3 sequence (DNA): TGTGCCAGCAGCGGGCAGGGCGCTAGCACAGATACGCAGTATTTT.